Sequencing of this TCR beta chain was carried out in a study of CD8+CD57+ T cells in acquired aplastic anemia. Study background: Sorting CD4+ and CD8+ cells gave DNA averaging 3.2 ug. The study, taken as a whole, reports: Patients and controls were found to share approximately 31 CD8+ CDR3 sequences.

Both TCR beta VDJ combination and CDR3 sequence profiling were carried out. Genomic DNA was the template for this profiling. MiXCR was run by TCRdb on the reads, yielding one entry per CDR3 protein. This sample has hundreds of thousands of distinct CDR3 sequences, with about 70% found just once. This clonotype was found a few times. The antigen is unknown. A single base separates this from a much larger clone, so it may be a read error. The CDR3 end shows no conserved phenylalanine or tryptophan, and so a read error is likely. Trimming cost V 2 bases and J 0 bases, with 9 bases left between them. The CDR3 covers 14 residues. Germline CDR1 DFQATT, CDR2 SNEGSKA (reference sequence).

The sample was sorted CD4+, CD8+, or CD8+CD57+ T cells (not recorded which) from PBMCs. The receptor's source is a human donor in good health, serving as a control. The chain recombines TRBV20-1 with TRBJ2-3; D ambiguous. The CDR3 bases are TGCAGTGCTAGAAGGCCTAGTAGCACAGATACGCAGTATTCT. This sequence encodes CSARRPSSTDTQYS.